The rows below give T cell receptor beta chains drawn from one sample of a study of blood T cells in healthy people across ages. TCRdb redid the calling of the 5' RACE reads with MiXCR, one entry per CDR3 protein. The sample comprises about 1.4 million distinct CDR3 sequences, 45% to 70% of which are singletons, and about 6.7% rests with the top ten. Sequencing input: blood. The source of these receptors is a man aged 18 to 29 in good health. Each CDR3 is given with its conserved first and last residue. Fields, in order: D gene, clone size, J gene, V gene, CDR3 DNA, CDR3 protein. A D gene is named only where the DNA matches it firmly. Clone size is not always given. Where it is, it says once, few, many or a class for expanded clones.

D: TRBD2; size: few; J: TRBJ2-3; V: TRBV4-1; DNA: TGCGCCAGCAGCCAAACTAGCGGGCGACCAGATACGCAGTATTTT; CDR3: CASSQTSGRPDTQYF
D: -; size: -; J: TRBJ2-7; V: TRBV10-3; DNA: TGTGCCATCAACGGAGGGCTTTCCTACGAGCAGTACTTC; CDR3: CAINGGLSYEQYF
D: -; size: -; J: TRBJ2-6; V: TRBV29-1; DNA: TGCAGCGTTGAAGCCTCTGGGGCCAACGTCCTGACTTTC; CDR3: CSVEASGANVLTF
D: -; size: few; J: TRBJ2-7; V: TRBV4-1; DNA: TGCGCCAGCAGCCACGTCGGAGGGGTGGAGTACGAGCAGTACTTC; CDR3: CASSHVGGVEYEQYF
D: -; size: -; J: TRBJ2-5; V: TRBV2; DNA: TGTGCCGGCACAACTAGCCAAGAGATCCAGTACTTC; CDR3: CAGTTSQEIQYF
D: -; size: -; J: TRBJ2-3; V: TRBV5-1; DNA: TGCGCCAGCAGCTTCGGGGAGGACGCTGGAGATACGCAGTATTTT; CDR3: CASSFGEDAGDTQYF
D: -; size: -; J: TRBJ2-3; V: TRBV20-1; DNA: TGCAGTGCAGGGACGCCAACAGATACGCAGTATTTT; CDR3: CSAGTPTDTQYF
D: TRBD1; size: -; J: TRBJ1-6; V: TRBV4-1; DNA: TGCGCCAGCAGTCTCCGGGACAGGTTCAGCTCCTATAATTCACCCCTCCACTTT; CDR3: CASSLRDRFSSYNSPLHF
D: -; size: few; J: TRBJ2-5; V: TRBV20-1; DNA: TGCAGTGCTAGAGATAGGGGGATTGGAGAGACCCAGTACTTC; CDR3: CSARDRGIGETQYF
D: TRBD1; size: few; J: TRBJ2-7; V: TRBV6-1; DNA: TGTGCCAGCAGTGAAGCGGGAAGGACAGGGGGCTCTAGGGAGCAGTACTTC; CDR3: CASSEAGRTGGSREQYF
D: -; size: -; J: TRBJ2-6; V: TRBV6-2/TRBV6-3; DNA: TGTGCCAGCAGAAACGCGGGGTTCTCTGGGGCCAACGTCCTGACTTTC; CDR3: CASRNAGFSGANVLTF